The 19 T cell receptor beta chains presented below share a single source sample, sequenced in a study of cytomegalovirus exposure and HLA in healthy donors. The PCR had 60 Vbeta and 13 Jbeta primers. Clones were sequenced by immunoSEQ multiplex PCR, and TCRdb holds only the in-frame ones, with some missing. This sample's table reports about 140,000 clones. The sample taken for sequencing was PBMCs. Receptors were obtained from a man aged 35-49 years in good health and CMV-seronegative.

The genes are TRBV4-1 and TRBJ1-2, with D unclear. Germline-derived CDR1 and CDR2 are MGHRA and YSYEKL. Between the trimmed V and J ends, which lost 5 bases and 8 bases, there was a span of 9 bases. CDR3 length equals 11 residues. CDR3 protein: CASSNRGGYTF. The DNA for the CDR3 is TGCGCCAGCAGCAATCGGGGAGGCTACACCTTC.

V gene TRBV6-5 combines with J gene TRBJ1-1; D uncertain. The CDR3 extends over 13 amino acids. Germline V CDR1 and CDR2: MNHEY, SVGAGI. V gave up 6 bases and J gave up 3 bases, with 11 bases separating them. CDR3 amino acids: CASRQNRDTEAFF. The CDR3 DNA is TGTGCCAGCAGACAGAATAGAGACACTGAAGCTTTCTTT.

The rearrangement uses TRBV6-5 and TRBJ1-2; TRBD1 aligns across 7 bases. Germline V gene data show CDR1 as MNHEY and CDR2 as SVGAGI. This CDR3 contains 16 residues. Losses at the gene ends were 2 bases for V and 0 bases for J; bases not matched to a gene: 6. The CDR3 spells CASSYIGTASNYGYTF. The CDR3 region has the DNA TGTGCCAGCAGTTACATCGGGACAGCTTCTAACTATGGCTACACCTTC.

The chain recombines TRBV4-3 with TRBJ2-7, with 8 bases fitting TRBD1. V was pared by 2 bases and J by 3 bases, with 6 bases of the junction left unmatched. This CDR3 comprises 15 residues. Germline V lookup: CDR1 LGHNA, CDR2 YSLEER. The CDR3: CASSQYHGTGYEQYF. The CDR3 DNA is TGCGCCAGCAGCCAATATCACGGGACAGGCTACGAGCAGTACTTC.

The chain joins TRBV5-5 to TRBJ1-5; 7 bases align to TRBD1. The CDR3 runs 14 residues. V was clipped by 0 bases and J by 6 bases; unmatched bases: 3. From germline, CDR1 is SGHKS and CDR2 YYEKEE (reference sequence). The DNA for the CDR3 is TGTGCCAGCAGCTTGGAGGCAGGGGGTCAGCCCCAGCATTTT. Translating gives CASSLEAGGQPQHF.

This chain joins TRBV7-3 and TRBJ1-2; 9 nucleotides line up with TRBD1. The germline V gene has CDR1 SGHTA and CDR2 FQGTGA. This CDR3 contains 16 residues. Losses at the gene ends were 0 bases for V and 8 bases for J; bases not matched to a gene: 10. The CDR3 spells CASSLTGGQGFGGYTF. The CDR3 nucleotides read TGTGCCAGCAGCTTAACGGGGGGACAGGGTTTTGGCGGCTACACCTTC.

This sequence joins TRBV9 and TRBJ2-1; D gene unclear. Deletions cut 0 bases from V and 3 bases from J, with 7 bases between. The CDR3 totals 14 residues. Germline CDR1 reads SGDLS; CDR2 reads YYNGEE. The CDR3 loop reads CASSVGSVYNEQFF. In DNA form, the CDR3 reads TGTGCCAGCAGCGTAGGCAGCGTCTACAATGAGCAGTTCTTC.

The J gene is TRBJ2-1, the V gene TRBV7-2; TRBD2 agrees at 10 bases. V trimming: 1 base; J trimming: 3 bases; junction bases outside the gene matches: 3. The germline CDR1 and CDR2 sequences are SGHTA and FQGNSA. The CDR3 covers 16 residues. In DNA form, the CDR3 reads TGTGCCAGCAGCTTAGGACCTAGCGGGAGCTACAATGAGCAGTTCTTC. It translates to CASSLGPSGSYNEQFF.

This sequence joins TRBV10-1 and TRBJ2-2, with 12 bases that match TRBD1. V lost 4 bases, J lost 6 bases, and 3 bases stayed unmatched. Germline-derived CDR1 and CDR2 are WNHNN and SYGVQD (reference sequence). The CDR3 runs to 15 residues. CDR3 DNA: TGCGCCAGCAGTGTAGGGACAGGGGGCCCCGGGGAGCTGTTTTTT. Protein product: CASSVGTGGPGELFF.

The genes are TRBV29-1 and TRBJ2-7; no reliable D call. V was shortened by 6 bases and J by 2 bases, with 8 bases between the two germline ends. Germline assignment: CDR1 SQVTM and CDR2 ANQGSEA. The CDR3 runs 11 residues. The CDR3 bases are TGCAGCGTGAGACAAACCTACGAGCAGTACTTC. Translated, it gives CSVRQTYEQYF.

The genes are TRBV11-2 and TRBJ2-1; D possibly corresponds to TRBD2 (5 bases). CDR3 length equals 12 residues. Germline values: CDR1 SGHAT, CDR2 FQNNGV. V lost 4 bases to trimming and J lost 9 bases, with 10 bases between them. The CDR3 reads CASSSQLGEQFF. As DNA, the CDR3 is TGTGCCAGCAGCTCGCAACTAGGTGAGCAGTTCTTC. The whole variable domain, filled in from reference TRBV11-2 and TRBJ2-1, reads EAGVAQSPRYKIIEKRQSVAFWCNPISGHATLYWYQQILGQGPKLLIQFQNNGVVDDSQLPKDRFSAERLKGVDSTLKIQPAKLEDSAVYLCASSSQLGEQFFGPGTRLTVL.

The rearrangement joins TRBV19 to TRBJ2-3, with D perhaps TRBD1 (5 bases). V dropped 6 bases and J dropped 5 bases, with 9 bases sitting between them. Germline CDR1 LNHDA, CDR2 SQIVND (reference sequence). The CDR3 contains 12 residues. The CDR3: CASRTGGDTQYF. The DNA for the CDR3 is TGTGCCAGTAGAACAGGCGGAGATACGCAGTATTTT.

The chain links TRBV18 to TRBJ1-5; tentatively, D is TRBD1 (5 bases). The CDR3 totals 13 residues. The V end was cut by 8 bases, the J end by 7 bases, with 15 bases between. Germline V gene data show CDR1 as KGHSH and CDR2 as LQKENI. The CDR3 here is CASAGTLDQPQHF. The CDR3, as DNA: TGTGCCAGCGCAGGGACTCTGGACCAGCCCCAGCATTTT.

The chain carries TRBV18 and TRBJ1-4, with D hard to call. There are 13 residues in the CDR3. Trimming removed 3 bases at V and 4 bases at J, with 6 bases between. Germline CDR1 is KGHSH and CDR2 is LQKENI. The CDR3, as DNA: TGTGCCAGCTCACCTAAGCTTAATGAAAAACTGTTTTTT. It encodes CASSPKLNEKLFF.

The V gene is TRBV6-1, the J gene TRBJ1-4; unclear D gene. There are 14 residues in the CDR3. CDR1 and CDR2 (germline): MNHNS, SASEGT. Trimming left V 6 bases short and J 4 bases short, with 12 bases between. This CDR3 reads CASSDAGFNEKLFF. The CDR3 bases are TGTGCCAGCAGCGACGCAGGATTTAATGAAAAACTGTTTTTT.

On this clone itself: The junction departs from germline at one end; a sequencing error may be responsible. The rearrangement uses TRBV5-6 and TRBJ1-5; TRBD1 matches at 7 bases. There are 13 residues in the CDR3. In germline, CDR1 is SGHDT, CDR2 YYEEEE. The CDR3 DNA sequence: TGTGCCCGCAGCTTCACAGGGGAGCAGCCCCAGCATTTT. Its protein is CARSFTGEQPQHF.

The CDR3 reads CASRETGNTIYF. The DNA of the CDR3 is TGTGCCAGCAGAGAGACAGGAAACACCATATATTTT. The chain carries TRBV7-2 and TRBJ1-3; D is unclear. The CDR3 sequence is 12 residues long. Per the germline V gene, CDR1 is SGHTA and CDR2 is FQGNSA. V dropped 6 bases and J dropped 4 bases, with 7 bases sitting between them.

V is TRBV6-1 and J is TRBJ2-1, with TRBD2 as a possible D gene (6 bases). The CDR3 loop spans 12 amino acids. Germline lookup yields CDR1 MNHNS and CDR2 SASEGT. With 10 bases removed from V and 5 bases from J, the gap between germline ends came to 12 bases. In nucleotides, the CDR3 is TGTGCCATCCGGGAGACTGACAATGAGCAGTTCTTC. Protein product: CAIRETDNEQFF.

The V call is TRBV5-1, the J call TRBJ1-1; TRBD1 matches 9 bases. CDR1 and CDR2 (germline): SGHRS, YFSETQ. The CDR3 runs to 14 residues. V trimming: 3 bases; J trimming: 4 bases; junction bases outside the gene matches: 4. Here the CDR3 reads CASSWVTGGTEAFF. The CDR3 DNA follows: TGCGCCAGCAGCTGGGTGACAGGGGGCACTGAAGCTTTCTTT. The whole variable domain, filled in from reference TRBV5-1 and TRBJ1-1, reads KAGVTQTPRYLIKTRGQQVTLSCSPISGHRSVSWYQQTPGQGLQFLFEYFSETQRNKGNFPGRFSGRQFSNSRSEMNVSTLELGDSALYLCASSWVTGGTEAFFGQGTRLTVV.